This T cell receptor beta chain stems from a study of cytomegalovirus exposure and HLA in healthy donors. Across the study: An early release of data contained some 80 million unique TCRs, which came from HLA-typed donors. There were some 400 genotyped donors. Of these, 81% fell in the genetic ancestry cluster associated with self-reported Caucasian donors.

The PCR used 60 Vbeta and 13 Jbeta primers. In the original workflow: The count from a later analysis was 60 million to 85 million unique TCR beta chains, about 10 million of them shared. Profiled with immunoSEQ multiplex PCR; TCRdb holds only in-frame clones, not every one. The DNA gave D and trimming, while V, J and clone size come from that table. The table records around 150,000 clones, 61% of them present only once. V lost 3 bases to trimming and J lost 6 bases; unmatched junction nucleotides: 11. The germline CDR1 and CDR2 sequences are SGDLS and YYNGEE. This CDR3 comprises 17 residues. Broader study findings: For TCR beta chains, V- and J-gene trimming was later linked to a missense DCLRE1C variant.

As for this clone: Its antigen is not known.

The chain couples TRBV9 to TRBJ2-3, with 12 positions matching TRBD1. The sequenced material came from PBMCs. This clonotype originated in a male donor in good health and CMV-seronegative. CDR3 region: CASSADLGQGAPDTQYF. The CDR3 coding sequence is TGTGCCAGCAGCGCCGACCTGGGACAGGGGGCGCCGGATACGCAGTATTTT. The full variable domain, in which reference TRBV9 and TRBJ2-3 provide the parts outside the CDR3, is DSGVTQTPKHLITATGQRVTLRCSPRSGDLSVYWYQQSLDQGLQFLIQYYNGEERAKGNILERFSAQQFPDLHSELNLSSLELGDSALYFCASSADLGQGAPDTQYFGPGTRLTVL.